A single sample is the source of the 18 T cell receptor beta chains below, sequenced in a study of shared clonotypes between healthy human individuals. CD45RO-negative, CCR7-selected cells formed the naive CD8 fraction, which excluded terminally differentiated effector memory CD45RA+ cells. Generated by immunoSEQ multiplex PCR, the TCRdb table keeps only in-frame clones and is missing some. This sample has around 2,000,000 clones; around 93% occur once, and the top ten carry about 1.5%. The material sequenced was naive CD8+ T cells from PBMCs. These receptors all come from a man aged 18 to 29 in good health. Some clones in this sample may be carry-over from other donors' samples.

V gene TRBV6-5 combines with J gene TRBJ1-1; 7 bases match TRBD1. Germline CDR1 MNHEY, CDR2 SVGAGI. CDR3 size: 15 residues. J lost 3 bases, V lost 4 bases, and 8 bases had no gene match. The CDR3 region has the DNA TGTGCCAGCAGTTTAGGGGGCACCCGGGACACTGAAGCTTTCTTT. The encoded protein is CASSLGGTRDTEAFF.

The table lists this clone with a count of one. The chain has TRBV10-3 and TRBJ2-1; D might be TRBD1 or TRBD2, each matching 5 bases. Trimming shortened V by 2 bases and J by 1 base, and 12 bases separated the two germline ends. CDR1 is ENHRY and CDR2 is SYGVKD in the germline V gene. This CDR3 spans 16 amino acids. CDR3 nucleotides: TGTGCCATCAGTGAGCCGGGACGAGGATCCTACAATGAGCAGTTCTTC. Protein product: CAISEPGRGSYNEQFF.

The chain couples TRBV4-2 to TRBJ1-5, with TRBD1 identical over 10 bases. V lost 3 bases and J lost 8; bases outside the gene matches: 7. This CDR3 region has 15 residues. The V gene's germline CDR1 is LGHNA and CDR2 YNFKEQ. CDR3 sequence: CASSQDPGQGKPQHF. CDR3 sequence (DNA): TGTGCCAGCAGCCAGGACCCGGGACAGGGGAAGCCCCAGCATTTT.

This clone appeared a single time. This chain connects TRBV6-5 to TRBJ1-3; 9 bases align to TRBD1. Unmatched junction bases numbered 6, after V lost 7 bases and J lost 2 bases. This CDR3 contains 15 residues. CDR1 is MNHEY, CDR2 SVGAGI, per germline. The CDR3 coding sequence is TGTGCCAGCATCCTCAGACAGGGGGCTGGAAACACCATATATTTT. Residues: CASILRQGAGNTIYF.

The J gene is TRBJ2-7, the V gene TRBV9; weak D call: TRBD2 (6 bases). V was shortened by 1 base and J by 3 bases, with 26 bases between the two germline ends. The CDR3 consists of 19 residues. In germline, CDR1 is SGDLS, CDR2 YYNGEE. In DNA, the CDR3 is TGTGCCAGCAGCGTATTGGTTCGGGTTTCTTTGCTGCGGGACTACGAGCAGTACTTC. Protein sequence: CASSVLVRVSLLRDYEQYF. Supplemented by reference TRBV9 and TRBJ2-7, the full variable domain reads DSGVTQTPKHLITATGQRVTLRCSPRSGDLSVYWYQQSLDQGLQFLIQYYNGEERAKGNILERFSAQQFPDLHSELNLSSLELGDSALYFCASSVLVRVSLLRDYEQYFGPGTRLTVT.

The V and J genes are TRBV27 and TRBJ1-2, with D possibly being TRBD1 (5 bases). V shed 6 bases and J shed 8 bases, with 19 bases lying between them. Germline CDR1 and CDR2: MNHEY and SMNVEV (reference sequence). The length of the CDR3 is 14 residues. This CDR3 is CASRLTPAGSGYTF. CDR3 in DNA: TGTGCCAGCAGGCTTACCCCAGCAGGGAGCGGCTACACCTTC.

This clone was recorded once. The CDR3 protein is CASSPGGDSYNEQFF. CDR3 nucleotide sequence: TGCGCCAGCAGCCCGGGTGGGGACTCCTACAATGAGCAGTTCTTC. The chain links TRBV5-1 to TRBJ2-1; D unresolved. In germline, CDR1 is SGHRS, CDR2 YFSETQ. The CDR3 extends over 15 amino acids. Trimming took 4 bases from V and 0 from J, leaving 11 bases between them.

The gene calls are TRBV30 and TRBJ2-3; D is ambiguous. V lost 4 bases and J lost 0, with 11 bases in between. Germline-derived CDR1 and CDR2 are GTSNPN and SVGIG (reference sequence). CDR3 length: 14 residues. In DNA, the CDR3 is TGTGCCTGGAATCCCGGAGCTAGCACAGATACGCAGTATTTT. Amino acid sequence: CAWNPGASTDTQYF.

The chain uses TRBV7-8 and TRBJ1-1; D unclear. The V end was cut by 4 bases, the J end by 0 bases, with 6 bases between. The CDR3 length is 13 residues. In germline, CDR1 is SGHVS, CDR2 FQNEAQ. This CDR3 is CASSSPLNTEAFF. The CDR3 bases are TGTGCCAGCAGCTCCCCATTGAACACTGAAGCTTTCTTT.

This sequence joins TRBV28 and TRBJ2-1, with a tentative D call TRBD2 (6 bases). Germline CDR1 reads MDHEN; CDR2 reads SYDVKM. V gave up 7 bases and J gave up 0 bases, with 16 bases separating them. The CDR3 runs 16 residues. CDR3 nucleotide sequence: TGTGCCAGCATCATGGGGGGAGGTCCCTCCTACAATGAGCAGTTCTTC. It encodes CASIMGGGPSYNEQFF. The complete variable domain, with remaining parts taken from reference TRBV28 and TRBJ2-1, reads DVKVTQSSRYLVKRTGEKVFLECVQDMDHENMFWYRQDPGLGLRLIYFSYDVKMKEKGDIPEGYSVSREKKERFSLILESASTNQTSMYLCASIMGGGPSYNEQFFGPGTRLTVL.

The CDR3 reads CASSLSTWTALLGPNQPQHF. The CDR3 DNA is TGTGCCAGCAGCTTAAGTACATGGACAGCACTTCTGGGCCCCAATCAGCCCCAGCATTTT. V and J are TRBV7-3 and TRBJ1-5; D might be TRBD1 (6 bases). Germline V gene data show CDR1 as SGHTA and CDR2 as FQGTGA. V was shortened by 1 base and J by 3 bases, with 25 bases between the two germline ends. This CDR3 has 20 residues.

J is TRBJ1-5 and V is TRBV11-3, with 8 nucleotides matching TRBD1. V gave up 0 bases and J gave up 0 bases; unmatched junction bases: 10. Germline V gives CDR1 SGHNT, CDR2 YENEEA. This CDR3 is 19 amino acids long. For the CDR3, the DNA is TGTGCCAGCAGCTTAGAGAGACAGGGGAGAGGGGATAGCAATCAGCCCCAGCATTTT. This gives the protein CASSLERQGRGDSNQPQHF.

This rearrangement joins TRBV5-6 to TRBJ2-1; 11 bases are a match to TRBD2. The CDR3 is 15 amino acids. V lost 0 bases, J lost 8 bases, and 4 bases stayed unmatched. The germline gives CDR1 SGHDT, CDR2 YYEEEE. The DNA of the CDR3 is TGTGCCAGCAGCTTGGCTAGCGGGAGGTACTATGAGCAGTTCTTC. Translated, it gives CASSLASGRYYEQFF.

This clone has a single count. V is TRBV4-2 and J is TRBJ2-1, with D perhaps assigned TRBD1 or TRBD2 (5 bases each). CDR1 LGHNA and CDR2 YNFKEQ come from the germline V gene. The CDR3 contains 14 residues. Deletions cut 7 bases from V and 4 bases from J, with 14 bases between. CDR3 in amino acids: CASTKMRGYNEQFF. CDR3 bases: TGTGCCAGCACCAAGATGAGGGGTTACAATGAGCAGTTCTTC.

V and J are TRBV9 and TRBJ2-5; TRBD1 agrees at 7 bases. CDR1 SGDLS and CDR2 YYNGEE come from the germline V gene. This CDR3 has 15 amino acids. V shed 4 bases, J shed 0 bases, and the junction held 6 bases outside the gene matches. CDR3 sequence (DNA): TGTGCCAGCAGCTTGGGACAGTTATACCAAGAGACCCAGTACTTC. Protein product: CASSLGQLYQETQYF.

V is TRBV29-1 and J is TRBJ2-5; D not certain. CDR1 is SQVTM and CDR2 is ANQGSEA in the germline V gene. The CDR3 is made up of 11 amino acids. In DNA, the CDR3 is TGCGCCGGACGGCACCAAGAGACCCAGTACTTC. Translation gives CAGRHQETQYF.

The chain links TRBV11-2 to TRBJ2-7; D is ambiguous. Trimming took 1 base from V and 4 from J, leaving 5 bases between them. In germline, CDR1 is SGHAT, CDR2 FQNNGV. The CDR3 covers 12 residues. CDR3 region: CASSLARYEQYF. The CDR3 bases are TGTGCCAGCAGCTTAGCCAGATACGAGCAGTACTTC.

This chain joins TRBV5-1 and TRBJ2-1; 9 nucleotides agree with TRBD2. V shed 1 base and J 8 bases; nucleotides not matched to a gene: 7. Germline-derived CDR1 and CDR2 are SGHRS and YFSETQ. The CDR3 is 15 residues long. The CDR3 bases are TGCGCCAGCAGCTTGTCTTCCAGCGGGGGGCATGAGCAGTTCTTC. Amino acids: CASSLSSSGGHEQFF.